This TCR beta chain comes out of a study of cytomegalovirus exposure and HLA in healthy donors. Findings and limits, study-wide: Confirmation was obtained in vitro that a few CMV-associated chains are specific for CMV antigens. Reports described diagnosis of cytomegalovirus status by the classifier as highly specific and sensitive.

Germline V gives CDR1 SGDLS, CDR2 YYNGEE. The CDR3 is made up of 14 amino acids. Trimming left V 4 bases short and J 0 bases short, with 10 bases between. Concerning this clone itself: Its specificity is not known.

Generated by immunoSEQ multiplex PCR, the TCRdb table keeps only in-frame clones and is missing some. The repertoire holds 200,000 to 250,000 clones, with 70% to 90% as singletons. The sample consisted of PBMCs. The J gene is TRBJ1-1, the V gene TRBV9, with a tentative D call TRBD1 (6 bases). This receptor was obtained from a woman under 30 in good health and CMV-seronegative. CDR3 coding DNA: TGTGCCAGCAGCCCCCAGGGGATGAACACTGAAGCTTTCTTT. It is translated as CASSPQGMNTEAFF.